The clone carrying this T cell receptor (beta chain) was counted many times. The CDR3 runs 15 residues. Trimming stripped 5 bases from V and 0 bases from J, with 10 bases between. The germline gives CDR1 KGHDR, CDR2 SFDVKD. This sample was taken from a study of blood T cells in healthy people across ages. Next came a second PCR, run for about 6 to 12 cycles, which used a sample-barcoded 5' primer along with a J-beta primer mix. Each CDR3 protein is one row after TCRdb ran MiXCR on the 5' RACE reads. Of fewer than 2,000,000 distinct CDR3 sequences listed, approximately 39% were seen once; the top ten hold under 25%.

Sequenced: blood. This chain connects TRBV24-1 to TRBJ2-1; a possible D gene is TRBD2 (6 bases). The sequence was collected from a human donor in good health. The CDR3 region has the DNA TGTGCCACCAGTGGAGGAGGGAGCTCCTACAATGAGCAGTTCTTC. Translating gives CATSGGGSSYNEQFF.